The 30 T cell receptor beta chains presented below share a single source sample, sequenced in a study of blood T cell repertoires in COVID-19 (dated by TCRdb to the early 2020s). The library relied on the immunoSEQ multiplex PCR assay. The clones in this table, taken by TCRdb from immuneACCESS, are in-frame only. Not every clone is retained; where verified, under half of the shortfall comes from an unresolved V gene, and the cause of the rest is unknown. A total of approximately 230,000 clones appear in this sample, around 88% of them only once. Together, the top ten hold around 1.4% of the sample. Sequencing used peripheral blood. Receptors originate from a man older than 75 with acute or convalescent COVID-19.

The chain has TRBV5-4 and TRBJ2-1, with 9 bases aligning to TRBD2. V lost 4 bases and J lost 11; bases outside the gene matches: 10. Per the germline V gene, CDR1 is SGHNT and CDR2 is YYREEE (reference sequence). The CDR3 length is 14 residues. The CDR3 nucleotides read TGTGCCAGCAGCGAGAAGCGGGAGGTTCGTCAGCAGTTCTTC. This translates into CASSEKREVRQQFF.

This chain uses TRBV18 with TRBJ2-7; 7 nucleotides line up with TRBD1. Germline V gene lookup returns CDR1 KGHSH and CDR2 LQKENI. The CDR3 runs 19 residues. The ends lost 2 bases at V and 0 bases at J; junction bases unmatched: 16. The CDR3 reads CASSPGLQGQRGLSYEQYF. The CDR3 DNA is TGTGCCAGCTCACCAGGCTTGCAGGGTCAAAGGGGGCTCTCCTACGAGCAGTACTTC.

This chain connects TRBV2 to TRBJ1-1; possibly TRBD1 for D (5 bases). The CDR3 sequence is 13 residues long. Germline V CDR1 and CDR2: SNHLY, FYNNEI. Trimming took off 10 bases at V and 0 bases at J, with 12 bases between the two ends. The CDR3 here is CANKQDVNTEAFF. In nucleotides, the CDR3 is TGTGCCAACAAACAGGATGTGAACACTGAAGCTTTCTTT.

This clone occurred once. The V call is TRBV5-4, the J call TRBJ2-3; D might be TRBD2 (7 bases). The ends were cut back, 0 bases at V and 2 bases at J, with 13 bases in the middle. CDR1 is SGHNT, CDR2 YYREEE, per germline (reference sequence). The CDR3 sequence is 16 residues long. The CDR3 loop reads CASSLEVGGPTDTQYF. The CDR3 coding sequence is TGTGCCAGCAGCTTGGAAGTGGGGGGGCCCACAGATACGCAGTATTTT.

The chain joins TRBV15 to TRBJ1-5; 7 nucleotides line up with TRBD1. Trimming took 1 base from V and 5 from J; bases not matched to a gene: 11. CDR3 size: 17 residues. Germline V gene lookup returns CDR1 LNHNV and CDR2 YYDKDF (reference sequence). CDR3 nucleotides: TGTGCCACCAGCAGAGTCCCAGGGGGGAACTTGGATCAGCCCCAGCATTTT. It codes for CATSRVPGGNLDQPQHF.

The rearrangement uses TRBV9 and TRBJ1-1; 7 nucleotides match TRBD1. V was pared by 4 bases and J by 4 bases, with 7 bases of the junction left unmatched. This CDR3 region has 14 residues. Germline V CDR1 and CDR2: SGDLS, YYNGEE. The CDR3 protein is CASSTRGGFTEAFF. In DNA, the CDR3 is TGTGCCAGCAGCACCCGAGGGGGCTTCACTGAAGCTTTCTTT.

The chain carries TRBV28 and TRBJ1-5; 7 bases line up with TRBD1. Germline V gene sequence: CDR1 MDHEN, CDR2 SYDVKM. This CDR3 region has 15 residues. J gave up 7 bases and V 3 bases, and 9 bases lay outside the gene matches. The CDR3 spells CASSLSRTGEQPQHF. In nucleotides, the CDR3 is TGTGCCAGCAGTTTGTCCCGGACAGGCGAACAGCCCCAGCATTTT. The variable domain in full, with the rest retrieved from reference TRBV28 and TRBJ1-5, is DVKVTQSSRYLVKRTGEKVFLECVQDMDHENMFWYRQDPGLGLRLIYFSYDVKMKEKGDIPEGYSVSREKKERFSLILESASTNQTSMYLCASSLSRTGEQPQHFGDGTRLSIL.

The chain links TRBV3-1 (or the pseudogene TRBV3-2) to TRBJ1-2, with D unresolved. V was cut by 5 bases and J by 3 bases, with 16 bases left in between. The CDR3 runs to 15 residues. The germline V gene encodes CDR1 LGHDT and CDR2 YNNKEL (reference sequence). CDR3 amino acids: CASSVSGGDHYGYTF. CDR3 in DNA: TGTGCCAGCAGCGTATCCGGTGGAGACCACTATGGCTACACCTTC.

This chain joins TRBV5-1 and TRBJ2-7, with D perhaps TRBD2 (5 bases). CDR1 is SGHRS, CDR2 YFSETQ, per germline. Trimming stripped 4 bases from V and 6 bases from J, with 17 bases between. The CDR3 has 14 amino acids. The CDR3 region is CASSPLLDSGEQYF. The CDR3 region has the DNA TGCGCCAGCAGCCCCCTACTAGACTCGGGCGAGCAGTACTTC.

The CDR3 protein is CASSPGLVEYNEQFF. The CDR3 region has the DNA TGTGCCAGCTCACCCGGACTAGTCGAGTACAATGAGCAGTTCTTC. V usage is TRBV18 and J usage is TRBJ2-1, with 7 bases identical to TRBD2. Germline CDR1 and CDR2: KGHSH and LQKENI. This CDR3 region has 15 residues. V was pared by 3 bases and J by 4 bases, with 6 bases of the junction left unmatched.

The table lists this clone with a few counts. The CDR3 DNA reads as TGTGCCAGTAGTACGGGACAGTTTAGCAATCAGCCCCAGCATTTT. It translates to CASSTGQFSNQPQHF. V gene TRBV19 combines with J gene TRBJ1-5; TRBD1 matches at 7 bases. Per germline, CDR1 LNHDA and CDR2 SQIVND (reference sequence). The CDR3 length is 15 residues. Trimming at V came to 4 bases and at J to 0 bases, leaving 3 bases not matched to a gene.

This rearrangement joins TRBV28 to TRBJ2-2; 9 nucleotides line up with TRBD2. This CDR3 is 15 amino acids long. Trimming cost V 3 bases and J 2 bases; bases outside gene matches: 1. CDR1 is MDHEN and CDR2 is SYDVKM in the germline V gene. In DNA, the CDR3 is TGTGCCAGCAGTTTTAGCGGGAGCAACACCGGGGAGCTGTTTTTT. Translating gives CASSFSGSNTGELFF.

This sequence joins TRBV2 and TRBJ1-1; TRBD1 aligns across 8 bases. The CDR3 contains 15 residues. Trimming took 2 bases from V and 11 from J; bases not matched to a gene: 13. The germline gives CDR1 SNHLY, CDR2 FYNNEI. CDR3 region: CASSENGGQGAMAFF. In DNA form, the CDR3 reads TGTGCCAGCAGTGAAAATGGAGGACAGGGCGCAATGGCTTTCTTT.

The gene calls are TRBV7-9 and TRBJ1-6; D gene unclear. Between the trimmed V and J ends, which lost 2 bases and 8 bases, there was a span of 7 bases. The CDR3 consists of 13 residues. Germline loops: CDR1 SEHNR, CDR2 FQNEAQ (reference sequence). This CDR3 reads CASSLSGDSPLHF. The CDR3 bases are TGTGCCAGCAGCTTAAGCGGCGATTCACCCCTCCACTTT.

This clone was counted a few times. The genes are TRBV19 and TRBJ1-1, with D tentatively TRBD1 (6 bases). CDR1 and CDR2 from the germline V gene are LNHDA and SQIVND (reference sequence). The CDR3 covers 15 residues. V lost 2 bases to trimming and J lost 6 bases, with 16 bases between them. The CDR3, as DNA: TGTGCCAGTAGTATATCACCCTACAGGGCCGCTGAAGCTTTCTTT. Translating gives CASSISPYRAAEAFF.

The chain is built from TRBV2 and TRBJ1-5; D may be TRBD1 (6 bases). Per germline, CDR1 SNHLY and CDR2 FYNNEI. The length of the CDR3 is 14 residues. Trimming took off 6 bases at V and 7 bases at J, with 16 bases between the two ends. The CDR3 bases are TGTGCCAGCAGGGGGGTGACAGGAGACCAGCCCCAGCATTTT. Translated: CASRGVTGDQPQHF.

This rearrangement joins TRBV6-5 to TRBJ1-1; D is ambiguous. Trimming left V 2 bases short and J 2 bases short, with 9 bases between. Per the germline V gene, CDR1 is MNHEY and CDR2 is SVGAGI. CDR3 length equals 14 residues. CDR3 protein: CASSYGRLNTEAFF. CDR3 coding DNA: TGTGCCAGCAGTTACGGCAGGCTTAACACTGAAGCTTTCTTT.

This clone has only one observation. The chain carries TRBV28 and TRBJ2-7; D ambiguous. The CDR3 runs to 12 residues. V dropped 10 bases and J dropped 0 bases, with 10 bases sitting between them. Germline loops: CDR1 MDHEN, CDR2 SYDVKM. In DNA form, the CDR3 reads TGTGCCACATCCGTCAGCTCCTACGAGCAGTACTTC. Protein sequence: CATSVSSYEQYF.

The rearrangement uses TRBV2 and TRBJ1-5; 7 nucleotides agree with TRBD1. This CDR3 spans 14 amino acids. V was clipped by 3 bases and J by 2 bases; unmatched bases: 1. CDR1 SNHLY and CDR2 FYNNEI come from the germline V gene. CDR3 nucleotides: TGTGCCAGCAGTGATGGGACAGGCAATCAGCCCCAGCATTTT. Translation gives CASSDGTGNQPQHF. The variable domain in full, completed from reference TRBV2 and TRBJ1-5, reads EPEVTQTPSHQVTQMGQEVILRCVPISNHLYFYWYRQILGQKVEFLVSFYNNEISEKSEIFDDQFSVERPDGSNFTLKIRSTKLEDSAMYFCASSDGTGNQPQHFGDGTRLSIL.

The gene calls are TRBV28 and TRBJ1-2; TRBD1 might be the D (5 bases). This CDR3 contains 13 residues. The ends were cut back, 6 bases at V and 3 bases at J, with 11 bases in the middle. CDR1 is MDHEN, CDR2 SYDVKM, per germline. Here the CDR3 reads CASSSGGDYGYTF. The CDR3 DNA sequence: TGTGCCAGCAGCTCGGGGGGAGACTATGGCTACACCTTC.

This clone was picked up one time. The chain combines TRBV2 with TRBJ2-7; D gene unclear. The ends were cut back, 4 bases at V and 7 bases at J, with 11 bases in the middle. CDR1 SNHLY and CDR2 FYNNEI come from the germline V gene. This CDR3 has 12 amino acids. The DNA for the CDR3 is TGTGCCAGCAGTGTTCTCACTCGGGAGCAGTACTTC. It codes for CASSVLTREQYF.

This clone occurred a few times. The J gene is TRBJ2-2, the V gene TRBV5-1; TRBD2 matches at 7 bases. The junction had 4 bases not matched to a gene; V was cut back by 0 bases and J by 5 bases. Germline V gene lookup returns CDR1 SGHRS and CDR2 YFSETQ. This CDR3 is 15 amino acids long. CDR3 amino acids: CASSLGAGRTGELFF. The CDR3 region has the DNA TGCGCCAGCAGCTTGGGAGCGGGGCGGACCGGGGAGCTGTTTTTT. Full variable domain (rest looked up from reference TRBV5-1 and TRBJ2-2): KAGVTQTPRYLIKTRGQQVTLSCSPISGHRSVSWYQQTPGQGLQFLFEYFSETQRNKGNFPGRFSGRQFSNSRSEMNVSTLELGDSALYLCASSLGAGRTGELFFGEGSRLTVL.

The chain has TRBV15 and TRBJ2-7, with D possibly matching TRBD1 (6 bases). V was cut by 3 bases and J by 3 bases, with 21 bases left in between. Germline V lookup: CDR1 LNHNV, CDR2 YYDKDF (reference sequence). The CDR3 is made up of 17 amino acids. CDR3 bases: TGTGCCACCAGCAGTGCCCTAGGACAGAAGGGATACTACGAGCAGTACTTC. Protein: CATSSALGQKGYYEQYF.

J is TRBJ2-1 and V is TRBV11-3; 8 nucleotides align to TRBD2. Germline CDR1 is SGHNT and CDR2 is YENEEA. V lost 5 bases, J lost 12 bases, and 6 bases stayed unmatched. The CDR3 runs to 12 residues. The CDR3 sequence: CASSDGLAGQFF. CDR3 coding DNA: TGTGCCAGCAGCGACGGGCTAGCGGGGCAGTTCTTC.

This clone has just a few counts. The chain carries TRBV12-3 or TRBV12-4 and TRBJ2-7; D is possibly TRBD2 (6 bases). Trimming cost V 1 base and J 6 bases, with 10 bases left between them. The CDR3 has 13 residues. The CDR3: CASSLVAGSEQYF. CDR3 bases: TGTGCCAGCAGTTTAGTGGCGGGATCCGAGCAGTACTTC.

This clone was picked up a small number of times. V and J are TRBV6-6 and TRBJ2-7; 8 bases are a match to TRBD2. Germline V gene sequence: CDR1 MNHNY, CDR2 SVGAGI (reference sequence). The V gene end was trimmed by 0 bases and the J gene end by 3 bases; junction bases not matched to a gene: 7. The CDR3 loop spans 16 amino acids. The CDR3 DNA reads TGTGCCAGCAGTTACTCAAGCGGGGGAGGGGTCTACGAGCAGTACTTC. Translation: CASSYSSGGGVYEQYF.

This clone occurred once. The chain couples TRBV7-9 to TRBJ1-1; D remains unclear. CDR3 length: 13 amino acids. CDR1 is SEHNR, CDR2 FQNEAQ, per germline (reference sequence). V lost 1 base, J lost 5 bases, and 8 bases lay in between. CDR3 protein: CASSLGRATEAFF. DNA for the CDR3: TGTGCCAGCAGCTTAGGGAGGGCGACTGAAGCTTTCTTT.

CDR3 amino acids: CATQLGLGQGASGANVLTF. DNA of the CDR3: TGTGCCACCCAACTAGGGTTGGGACAGGGGGCATCTGGGGCCAACGTCCTGACTTTC. J is TRBJ2-6 and V is TRBV24-1; 12 bases align to TRBD1. CDR1 KGHDR and CDR2 SFDVKD come from the germline V gene. This CDR3 is 19 amino acids long. J lost 1 base, V lost 9 bases, and 12 bases had no gene match.

J is TRBJ2-3 and V is TRBV2; D perhaps matches TRBD2 (5 bases). Per germline, CDR1 SNHLY and CDR2 FYNNEI. Trimming removed 8 bases at V and 3 bases at J, with 12 bases between. The CDR3 consists of 13 residues. CDR3 nucleotide sequence: TGTGCCAGCTCCGAACGGGGTACAGATACGCAGTATTTT. This encodes CASSERGTDTQYF.

The chain carries TRBV4-1 and TRBJ2-3; 8 positions agree with TRBD2. Losses at the gene ends were 4 bases for V and 3 bases for J; bases not matched to a gene: 12. There are 17 residues in the CDR3. Germline V lookup: CDR1 MGHRA, CDR2 YSYEKL. This chain's CDR3 is CASSPRRGASGTDTQYF. As DNA, the CDR3 is TGCGCCAGCAGCCCTCGAAGGGGGGCTAGCGGGACAGATACGCAGTATTTT.